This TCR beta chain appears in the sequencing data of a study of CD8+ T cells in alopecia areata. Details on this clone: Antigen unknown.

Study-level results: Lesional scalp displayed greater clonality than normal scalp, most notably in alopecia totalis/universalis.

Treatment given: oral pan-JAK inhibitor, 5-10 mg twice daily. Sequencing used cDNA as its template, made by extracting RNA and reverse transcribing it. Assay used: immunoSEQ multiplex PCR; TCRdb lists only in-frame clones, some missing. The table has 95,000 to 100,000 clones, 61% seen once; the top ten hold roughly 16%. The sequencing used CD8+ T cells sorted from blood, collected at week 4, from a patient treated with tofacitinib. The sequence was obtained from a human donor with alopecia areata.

The CDR3 protein is CASSQEGRYEQYF. CDR3 nucleotide sequence: TGCGCCAGCAGCCAAGAGGGGAGATACGAGCAGTACTTC. The chain links TRBV4-1 to TRBJ2-7; the D gene is possibly TRBD2 (5 bases). V dropped 0 bases and J dropped 4 bases, with 7 bases sitting between them. CDR3 length equals 13 residues. Germline loops: CDR1 MGHRA, CDR2 YSYEKL.